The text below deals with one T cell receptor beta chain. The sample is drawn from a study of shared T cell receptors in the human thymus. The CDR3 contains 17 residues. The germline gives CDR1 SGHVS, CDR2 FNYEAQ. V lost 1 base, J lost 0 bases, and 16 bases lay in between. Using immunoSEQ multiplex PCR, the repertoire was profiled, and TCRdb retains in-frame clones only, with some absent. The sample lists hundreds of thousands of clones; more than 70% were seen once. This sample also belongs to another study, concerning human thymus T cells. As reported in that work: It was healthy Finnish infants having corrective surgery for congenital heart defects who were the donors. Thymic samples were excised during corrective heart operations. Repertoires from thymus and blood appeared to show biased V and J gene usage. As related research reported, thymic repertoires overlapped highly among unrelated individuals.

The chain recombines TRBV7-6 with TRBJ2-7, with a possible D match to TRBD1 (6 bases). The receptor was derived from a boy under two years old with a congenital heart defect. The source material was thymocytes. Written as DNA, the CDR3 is TGTGCCAGCAGCTTAGTACGTTCCGGGACAACCTCCTACGAGCAGTACTTC. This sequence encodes CASSLVRSGTTSYEQYF.